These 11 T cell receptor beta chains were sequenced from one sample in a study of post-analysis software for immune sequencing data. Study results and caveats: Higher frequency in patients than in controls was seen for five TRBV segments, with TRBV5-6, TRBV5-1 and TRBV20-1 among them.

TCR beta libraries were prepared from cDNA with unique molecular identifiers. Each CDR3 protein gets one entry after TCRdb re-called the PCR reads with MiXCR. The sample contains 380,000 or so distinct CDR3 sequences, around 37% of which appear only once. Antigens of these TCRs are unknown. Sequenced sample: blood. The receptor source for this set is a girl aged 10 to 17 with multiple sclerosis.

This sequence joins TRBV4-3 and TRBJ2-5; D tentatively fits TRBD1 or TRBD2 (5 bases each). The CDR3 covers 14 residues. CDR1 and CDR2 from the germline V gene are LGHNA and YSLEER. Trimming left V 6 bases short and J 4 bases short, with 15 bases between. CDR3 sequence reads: CASRRGMTAETQYF. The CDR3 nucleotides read TGCGCCAGCAGGAGGGGAATGACAGCAGAGACCCAGTACTTC.

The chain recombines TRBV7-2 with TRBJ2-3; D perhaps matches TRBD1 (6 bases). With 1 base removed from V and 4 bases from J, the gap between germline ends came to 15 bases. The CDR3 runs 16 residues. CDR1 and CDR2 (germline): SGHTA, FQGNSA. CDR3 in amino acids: CASSLVSGSGADTQYF. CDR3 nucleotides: TGTGCCAGCAGCTTAGTTTCGGGTTCAGGGGCAGATACGCAGTATTTT. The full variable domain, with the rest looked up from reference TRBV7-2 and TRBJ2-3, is GAGVSQSPSNKVTEKGKDVELRCDPISGHTALYWYRQSLGQGLEFLIYFQGNSAPDKSGLPSDRFSAERTGGSVSTLTIQRTQQEDSAVYLCASSLVSGSGADTQYFGPGTRLTVL.

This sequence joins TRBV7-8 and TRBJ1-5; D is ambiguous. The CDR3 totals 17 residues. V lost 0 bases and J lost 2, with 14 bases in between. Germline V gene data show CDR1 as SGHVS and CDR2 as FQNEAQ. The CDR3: CASSLALGGNGNQPQHF. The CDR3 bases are TGTGCCAGCAGCTTAGCGTTGGGCGGGAATGGCAATCAGCCCCAGCATTTT. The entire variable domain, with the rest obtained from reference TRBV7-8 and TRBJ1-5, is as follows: GAGVSQSPRYKVAKRGQDVALRCDPISGHVSLFWYQQALGQGPEFLTYFQNEAQLDKSGLPSDRFFAERPEGSVSTLKIQRTQQEDSAVYLCASSLALGGNGNQPQHFGDGTRLSIL.

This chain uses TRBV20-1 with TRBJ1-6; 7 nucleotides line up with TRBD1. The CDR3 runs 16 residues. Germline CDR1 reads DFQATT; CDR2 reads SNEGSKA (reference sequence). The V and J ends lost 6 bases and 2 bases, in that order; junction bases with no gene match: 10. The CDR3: CSALITGTAYNSPLHF. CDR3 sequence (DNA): TGCAGTGCCCTCATAACCGGGACAGCCTATAATTCACCCCTCCACTTT.

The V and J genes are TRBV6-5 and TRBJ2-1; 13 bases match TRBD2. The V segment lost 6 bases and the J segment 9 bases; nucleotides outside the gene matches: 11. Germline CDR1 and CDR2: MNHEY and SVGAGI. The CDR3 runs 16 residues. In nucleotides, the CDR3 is TGTGCCAGCAGCACGACTGGGACTAGCGGGGTCGGTGAGCAGTTCTTC. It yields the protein CASSTTGTSGVGEQFF.

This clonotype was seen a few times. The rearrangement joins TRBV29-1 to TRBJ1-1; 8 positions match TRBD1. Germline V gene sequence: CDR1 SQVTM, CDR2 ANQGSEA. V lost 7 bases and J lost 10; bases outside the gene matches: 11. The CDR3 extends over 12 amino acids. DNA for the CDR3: TGCAGCGGCCGGTGGGGTCAGGGGGCAGCTTTCTTT. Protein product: CSGRWGQGAAFF.

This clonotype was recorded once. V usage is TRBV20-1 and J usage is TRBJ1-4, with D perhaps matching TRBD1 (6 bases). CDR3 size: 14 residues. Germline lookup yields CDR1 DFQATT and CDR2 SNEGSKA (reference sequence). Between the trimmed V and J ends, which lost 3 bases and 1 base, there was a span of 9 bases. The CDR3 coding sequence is TGCAGTGCTAGCGAGGGGGTAACTAATGAAAAACTGTTTTTT. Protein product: CSASEGVTNEKLFF.

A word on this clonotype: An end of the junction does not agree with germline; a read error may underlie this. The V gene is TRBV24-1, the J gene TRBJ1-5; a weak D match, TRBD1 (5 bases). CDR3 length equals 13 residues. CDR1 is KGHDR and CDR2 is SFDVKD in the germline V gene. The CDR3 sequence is CRPFRGYNRPQHF. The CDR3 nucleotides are TGCCGCCCCTTTAGGGGCTACAATCGGCCCCAGCATTTT.

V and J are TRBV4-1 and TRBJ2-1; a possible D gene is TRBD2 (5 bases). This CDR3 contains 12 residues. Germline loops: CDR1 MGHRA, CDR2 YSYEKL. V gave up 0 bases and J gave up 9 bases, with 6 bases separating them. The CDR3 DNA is TGCGCCAGCAGCCAAGAAAGCGGTGAGCAGTTCTTC. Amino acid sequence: CASSQESGEQFF.

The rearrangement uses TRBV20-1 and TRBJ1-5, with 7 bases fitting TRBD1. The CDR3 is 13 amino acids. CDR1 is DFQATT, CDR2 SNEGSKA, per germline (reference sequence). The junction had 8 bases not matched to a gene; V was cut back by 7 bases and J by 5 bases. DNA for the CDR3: TGCAGTGTTCGACAGGGATCCGATCAGCCCCAGCATTTT. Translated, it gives CSVRQGSDQPQHF.

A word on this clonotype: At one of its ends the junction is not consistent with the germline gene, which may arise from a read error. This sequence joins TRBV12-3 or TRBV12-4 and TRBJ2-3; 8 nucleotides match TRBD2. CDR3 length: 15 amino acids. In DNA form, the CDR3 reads TGTGCCTGCAGCCCGGGCGGGGGGAGGACAGATACGCAGTATTTT. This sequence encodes CACSPGGGRTDTQYF.